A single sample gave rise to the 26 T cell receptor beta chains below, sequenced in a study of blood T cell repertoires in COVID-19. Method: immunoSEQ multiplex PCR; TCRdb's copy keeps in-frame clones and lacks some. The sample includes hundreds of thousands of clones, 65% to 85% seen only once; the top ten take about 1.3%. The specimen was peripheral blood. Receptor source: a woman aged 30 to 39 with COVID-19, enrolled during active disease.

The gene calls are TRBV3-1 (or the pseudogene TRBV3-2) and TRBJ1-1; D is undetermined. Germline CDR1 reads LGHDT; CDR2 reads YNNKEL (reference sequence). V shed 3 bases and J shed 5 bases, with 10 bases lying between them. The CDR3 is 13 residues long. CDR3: CASSQHSGTEAFF. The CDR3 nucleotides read TGTGCCAGCAGCCAGCACTCCGGGACTGAAGCTTTCTTT.

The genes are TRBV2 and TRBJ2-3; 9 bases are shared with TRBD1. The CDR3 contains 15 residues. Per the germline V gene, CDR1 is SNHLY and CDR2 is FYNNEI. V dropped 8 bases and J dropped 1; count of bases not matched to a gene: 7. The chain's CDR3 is CASGWTGEGTDTQYF. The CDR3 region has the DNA TGTGCCAGCGGGTGGACAGGGGAGGGCACAGATACGCAGTATTTT. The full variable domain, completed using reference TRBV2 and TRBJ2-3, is EPEVTQTPSHQVTQMGQEVILRCVPISNHLYFYWYRQILGQKVEFLVSFYNNEISEKSEIFDDQFSVERPDGSNFTLKIRSTKLEDSAMYFCASGWTGEGTDTQYFGPGTRLTVL.

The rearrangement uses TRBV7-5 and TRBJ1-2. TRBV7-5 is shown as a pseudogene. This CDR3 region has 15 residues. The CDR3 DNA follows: TGTGCCAGAATCCGCTCACTGTCAGCGAACTATGGCTACACCTTC. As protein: CARIRSLSANYGYTF.

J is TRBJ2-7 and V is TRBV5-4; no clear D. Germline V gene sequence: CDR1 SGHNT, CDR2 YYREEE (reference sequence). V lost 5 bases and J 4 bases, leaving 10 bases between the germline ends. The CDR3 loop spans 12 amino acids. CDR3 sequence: CASSTDGYEQYF. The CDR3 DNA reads TGTGCCAGCAGTACAGACGGTTACGAGCAGTACTTC. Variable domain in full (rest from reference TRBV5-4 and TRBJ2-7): ETGVTQSPTHLIKTRGQQVTLRCSSQSGHNTVSWYQQALGQGPQFIFQYYREEENGRGNFPPRFSGLQFPNYSSELNVNALELDDSALYLCASSTDGYEQYFGPGTRLTVT.

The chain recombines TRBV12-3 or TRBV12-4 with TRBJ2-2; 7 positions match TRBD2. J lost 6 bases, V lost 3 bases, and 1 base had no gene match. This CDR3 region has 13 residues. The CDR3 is CASSFGGSGELFF. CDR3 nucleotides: TGTGCCAGCAGTTTCGGGGGGTCCGGGGAGCTGTTTTTT.

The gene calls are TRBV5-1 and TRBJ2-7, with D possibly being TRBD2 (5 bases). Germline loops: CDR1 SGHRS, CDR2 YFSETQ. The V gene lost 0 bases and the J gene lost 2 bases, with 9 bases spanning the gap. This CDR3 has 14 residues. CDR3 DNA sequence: TGCGCCAGCAGCTTGGAGGTAGCGACCTACGAGCAGTACTTC. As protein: CASSLEVATYEQYF. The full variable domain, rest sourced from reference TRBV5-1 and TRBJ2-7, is KAGVTQTPRYLIKTRGQQVTLSCSPISGHRSVSWYQQTPGQGLQFLFEYFSETQRNKGNFPGRFSGRQFSNSRSEMNVSTLELGDSALYLCASSLEVATYEQYFGPGTRLTVT.

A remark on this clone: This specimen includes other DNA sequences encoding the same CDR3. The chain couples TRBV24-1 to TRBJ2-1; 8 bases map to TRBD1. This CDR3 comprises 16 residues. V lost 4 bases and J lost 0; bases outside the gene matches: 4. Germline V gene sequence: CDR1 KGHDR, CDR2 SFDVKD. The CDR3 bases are TGTGCCACCAGTGACCCTACAGGGGGCTCCTACAATGAGCAGTTCTTC. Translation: CATSDPTGGSYNEQFF.

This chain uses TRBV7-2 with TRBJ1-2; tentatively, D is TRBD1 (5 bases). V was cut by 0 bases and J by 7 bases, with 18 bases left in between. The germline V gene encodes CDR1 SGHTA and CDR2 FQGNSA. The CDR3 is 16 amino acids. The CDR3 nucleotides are TGTGCCAGCAGCTTAGCGCAGGGTATAAGGGTGCGTGGCTACACCTTC. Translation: CASSLAQGIRVRGYTF.

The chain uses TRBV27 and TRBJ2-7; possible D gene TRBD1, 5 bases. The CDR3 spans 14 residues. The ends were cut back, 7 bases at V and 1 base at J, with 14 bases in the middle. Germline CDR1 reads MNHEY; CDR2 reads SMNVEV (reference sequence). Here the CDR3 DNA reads TGTGCCAGCAACAGGCAGGGCCAGTCCTACGAGCAGTACTTC. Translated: CASNRQGQSYEQYF.

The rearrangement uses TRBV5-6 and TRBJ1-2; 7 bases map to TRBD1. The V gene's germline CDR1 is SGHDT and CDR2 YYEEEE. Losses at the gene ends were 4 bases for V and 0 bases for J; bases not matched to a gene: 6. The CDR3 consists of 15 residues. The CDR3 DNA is TGTGCCAGCAGCCACCGGGACAGCCCTAACTATGGCTACACCTTC. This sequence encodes CASSHRDSPNYGYTF.

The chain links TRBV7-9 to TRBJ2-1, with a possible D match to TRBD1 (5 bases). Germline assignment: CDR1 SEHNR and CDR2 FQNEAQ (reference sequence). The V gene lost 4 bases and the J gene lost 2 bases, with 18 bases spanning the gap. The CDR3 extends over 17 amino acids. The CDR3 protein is CASSWAPQVPTYNEQFF. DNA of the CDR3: TGTGCCAGCAGCTGGGCCCCACAGGTTCCCACCTACAATGAGCAGTTCTTC. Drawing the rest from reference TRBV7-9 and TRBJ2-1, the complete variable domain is DTGVSQNPRHKITKRGQNVTFRCDPISEHNRLYWYRQTLGQGPEFLTYFQNEAQLEKSRLLSDRFSAERPKGSFSTLEIQRTEQGDSAMYLCASSWAPQVPTYNEQFFGPGTRLTVL.

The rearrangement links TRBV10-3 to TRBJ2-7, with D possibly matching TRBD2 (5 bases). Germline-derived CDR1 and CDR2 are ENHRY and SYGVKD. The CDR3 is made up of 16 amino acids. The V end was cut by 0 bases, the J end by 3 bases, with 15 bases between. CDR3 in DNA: TGTGCCATCAGTGAGTCGACTCCGGGGAAGCTCTACGAGCAGTACTTC. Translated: CAISESTPGKLYEQYF.

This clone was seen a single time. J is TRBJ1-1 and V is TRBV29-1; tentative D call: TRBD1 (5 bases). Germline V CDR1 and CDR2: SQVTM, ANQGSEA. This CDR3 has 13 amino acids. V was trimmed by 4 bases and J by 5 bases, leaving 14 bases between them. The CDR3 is CSVARQGKTEAFF. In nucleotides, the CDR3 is TGCAGCGTTGCGAGGCAGGGAAAGACTGAAGCTTTCTTT.

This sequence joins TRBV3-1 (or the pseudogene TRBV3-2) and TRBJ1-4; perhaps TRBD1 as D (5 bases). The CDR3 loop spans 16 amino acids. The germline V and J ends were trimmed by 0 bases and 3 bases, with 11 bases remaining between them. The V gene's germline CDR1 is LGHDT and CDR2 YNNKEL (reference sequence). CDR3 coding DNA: TGTGCCAGCAGCCAAGATCAGACAGTGGCTAATGAAAAACTGTTTTTT. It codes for CASSQDQTVANEKLFF.

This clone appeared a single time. CDR3 bases: TGCGCCAGCAGCCAAGAAGTAACAGGGGTTACAGATACGCAGTATTTT. Translating gives CASSQEVTGVTDTQYF. The chain combines TRBV4-1 with TRBJ2-3; 7 bases align to TRBD1. V lost 0 bases to trimming and J lost 3 bases; unmatched junction nucleotides: 6. Per the germline V gene, CDR1 is MGHRA and CDR2 is YSYEKL. This CDR3 contains 16 residues.

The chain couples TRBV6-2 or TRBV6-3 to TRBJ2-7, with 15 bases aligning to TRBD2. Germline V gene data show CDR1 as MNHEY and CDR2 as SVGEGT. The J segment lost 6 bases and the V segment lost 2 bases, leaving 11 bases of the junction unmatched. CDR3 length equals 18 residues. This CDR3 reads CASSYPGLAGGPHGEQYF. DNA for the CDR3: TGTGCCAGCAGTTACCCCGGACTAGCGGGGGGGCCACACGGCGAGCAGTACTTC.

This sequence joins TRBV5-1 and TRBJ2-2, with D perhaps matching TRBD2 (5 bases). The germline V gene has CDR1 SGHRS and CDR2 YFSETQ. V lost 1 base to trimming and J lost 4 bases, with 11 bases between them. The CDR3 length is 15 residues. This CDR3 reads CASSLWKGVTGELFF. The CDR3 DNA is TGCGCCAGCAGCTTGTGGAAGGGAGTCACCGGGGAGCTGTTTTTT.

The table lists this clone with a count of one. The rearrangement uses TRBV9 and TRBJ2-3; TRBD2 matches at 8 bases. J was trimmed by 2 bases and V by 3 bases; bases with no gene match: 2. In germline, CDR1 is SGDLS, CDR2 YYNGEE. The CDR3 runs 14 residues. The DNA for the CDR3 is TGTGCCAGCAGCGATAGCGGGGCCACAGATACGCAGTATTTT. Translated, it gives CASSDSGATDTQYF.

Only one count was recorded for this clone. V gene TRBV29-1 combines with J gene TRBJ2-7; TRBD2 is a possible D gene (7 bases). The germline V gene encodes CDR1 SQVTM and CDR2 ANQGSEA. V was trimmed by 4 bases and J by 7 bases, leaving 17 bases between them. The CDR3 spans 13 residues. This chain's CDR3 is CSVGDGGLLEQYF. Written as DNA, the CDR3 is TGCAGCGTTGGGGACGGGGGGCTACTGGAGCAGTACTTC.

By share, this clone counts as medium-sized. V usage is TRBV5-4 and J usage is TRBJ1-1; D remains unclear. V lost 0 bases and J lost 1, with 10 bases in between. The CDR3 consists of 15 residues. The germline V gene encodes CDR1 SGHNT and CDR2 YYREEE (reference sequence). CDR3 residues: CASSLVGEGNTEAFF. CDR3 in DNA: TGTGCCAGCAGCTTGGTCGGGGAGGGGAACACTGAAGCTTTCTTT. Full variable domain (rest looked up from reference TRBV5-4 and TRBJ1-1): ETGVTQSPTHLIKTRGQQVTLRCSSQSGHNTVSWYQQALGQGPQFIFQYYREEENGRGNFPPRFSGLQFPNYSSELNVNALELDDSALYLCASSLVGEGNTEAFFGQGTRLTVV.

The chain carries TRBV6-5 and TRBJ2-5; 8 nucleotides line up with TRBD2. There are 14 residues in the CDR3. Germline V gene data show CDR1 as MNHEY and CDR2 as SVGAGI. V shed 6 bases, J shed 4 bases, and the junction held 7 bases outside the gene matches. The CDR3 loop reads CASRTGLAPETQYF. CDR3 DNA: TGTGCCAGCAGAACTGGACTAGCTCCAGAGACCCAGTACTTC.

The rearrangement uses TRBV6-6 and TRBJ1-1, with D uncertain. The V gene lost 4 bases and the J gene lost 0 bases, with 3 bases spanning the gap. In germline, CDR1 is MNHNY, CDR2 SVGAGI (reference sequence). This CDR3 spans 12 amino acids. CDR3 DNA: TGTGCCAGCAGTTCTATGAACACTGAAGCTTTCTTT. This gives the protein CASSSMNTEAFF.

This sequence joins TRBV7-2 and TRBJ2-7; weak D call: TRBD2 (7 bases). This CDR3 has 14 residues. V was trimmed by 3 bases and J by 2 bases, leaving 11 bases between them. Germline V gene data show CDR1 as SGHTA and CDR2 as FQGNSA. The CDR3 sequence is CASSFGGRTYEQYF. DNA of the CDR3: TGTGCCAGCAGCTTCGGGGGGCGCACCTACGAGCAGTACTTC.

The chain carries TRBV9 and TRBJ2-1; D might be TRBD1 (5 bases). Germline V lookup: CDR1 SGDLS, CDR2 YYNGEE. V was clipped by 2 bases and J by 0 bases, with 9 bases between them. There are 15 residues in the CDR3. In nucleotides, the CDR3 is TGTGCCAGCAGCGTGGGGCCTAGCTCCTACAATGAGCAGTTCTTC. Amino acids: CASSVGPSSYNEQFF.

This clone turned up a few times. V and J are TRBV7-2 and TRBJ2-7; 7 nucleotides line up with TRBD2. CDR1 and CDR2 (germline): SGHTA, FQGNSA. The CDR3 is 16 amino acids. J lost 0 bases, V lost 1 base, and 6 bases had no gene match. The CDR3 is CASSLVGSGPSYEQYF. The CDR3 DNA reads TGTGCCAGCAGCTTAGTGGGTAGCGGGCCCTCCTACGAGCAGTACTTC.

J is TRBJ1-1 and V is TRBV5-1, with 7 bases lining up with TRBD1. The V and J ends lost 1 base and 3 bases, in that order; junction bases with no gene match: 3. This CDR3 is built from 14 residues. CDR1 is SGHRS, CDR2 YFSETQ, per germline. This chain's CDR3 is CASSLTGEDTEAFF. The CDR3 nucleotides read TGCGCCAGCAGCTTGACAGGGGAGGACACTGAAGCTTTCTTT.